These T cell receptor beta chains were read from a single sample in a study of blood T cell repertoires in COVID-19. Produced via immunoSEQ multiplex PCR; TCRdb's table is partial and in-frame only. This sample carries approximately 250,000 clones, approximately 90% of them seen once, and the ten largest clones take approximately 4%. The sequenced sample was PBMCs or T cells enriched from blood (not recorded which). The source of these receptors is a woman younger than 45 with acute COVID-19. CDR3s include the opening cysteine and the closing phenylalanine or tryptophan. The D gene is left open where the match is weak. Expanded clones get a size class; other rows say once, few or many, or leave the size out.

v_gene: TRBV5-8; j_gene: TRBJ2-7; abundance: -; d_gene: -; CDR3nt: TGTGCCAGCAGCCCTGGGCTATACGTTGAACGAGAGCAGTACTTC; CDR3aa: CASSPGLYVEREQYF
v_gene: TRBV5-1; j_gene: TRBJ2-2; abundance: once; d_gene: -; CDR3nt: TGCGCCAGCAGCCCACCGGGGGAGTTCGCGAACACCGGGGAGCTGTTTTTT; CDR3aa: CASSPPGEFANTGELFF
v_gene: TRBV27; j_gene: TRBJ2-2; abundance: -; d_gene: -; CDR3nt: TGTGCCAGCAGTTTGCGGGGTACCGGGGAGCTGTTTTTT; CDR3aa: CASSLRGTGELFF
v_gene: TRBV11-2; j_gene: TRBJ2-1; abundance: -; d_gene: -; CDR3nt: TGTGCCAGCAGCTTAAATCGGCAGGGGAACTACAATGAGCAGTTCTTC; CDR3aa: CASSLNRQGNYNEQFF
v_gene: TRBV29-1; j_gene: TRBJ2-7; abundance: once; d_gene: TRBD1; CDR3nt: TGCAGCGTTGAAAGGTACAGGGGTGACGAGCAGTACTTC; CDR3aa: CSVERYRGDEQYF
v_gene: TRBV13; j_gene: TRBJ2-7; abundance: -; d_gene: -; CDR3nt: TGTGCCAGCAGCTTAGGAGCGTATGGAAACTACGAGCAGTACTTC; CDR3aa: CASSLGAYGNYEQYF
v_gene: TRBV5-4; j_gene: TRBJ2-3; abundance: -; d_gene: -; CDR3nt: TGTGCCAGCAGCTATGGACAAACCGGGACAGATACGCAGTATTTT; CDR3aa: CASSYGQTGTDTQYF
v_gene: TRBV18; j_gene: TRBJ2-7; abundance: few; d_gene: TRBD1; CDR3nt: TGTGCCAGCTCCCGGGGACAGGGGGTATTCGATGGAGATTCCTACGAGCAGTACTTC; CDR3aa: CASSRGQGVFDGDSYEQYF
v_gene: TRBV24-1; j_gene: TRBJ2-7; abundance: -; d_gene: TRBD1; CDR3nt: TGTGCCACCAGTGACCCGAACAGGGGAGCCTACGAGCAGTACTTC; CDR3aa: CATSDPNRGAYEQYF
v_gene: TRBV6-5; j_gene: TRBJ2-2; abundance: -; d_gene: TRBD2; CDR3nt: TGTGCCAGCAGCCTGAGACTAGCGATGGGCGGGGAGCTGTTTTTT; CDR3aa: CASSLRLAMGGELFF
v_gene: TRBV4-2; j_gene: TRBJ2-2; abundance: -; d_gene: -; CDR3nt: TGTGCCAGCAGCCTGGAGGGGCGAGACACCGGGGAGCTGTTTTTT; CDR3aa: CASSLEGRDTGELFF
v_gene: TRBV29-1; j_gene: TRBJ1-2; abundance: once; d_gene: -; CDR3nt: TGCAGCGTGGAGTTGGGCTATGGCTACACCTTC; CDR3aa: CSVELGYGYTF
v_gene: TRBV7-3; j_gene: TRBJ2-2; abundance: -; d_gene: -; CDR3nt: TGTGCCAGCAGCTTCAGCCTTTCAGTGGCGGACAGCGCGAACACCGGGGAGCTGTTTTTT; CDR3aa: CASSFSLSVADSANTGELFF
v_gene: TRBV27; j_gene: TRBJ1-6; abundance: -; d_gene: -; CDR3nt: TGTGCCAGCAGTACGCCGGGGAGATCACCCCTCCACTTT; CDR3aa: CASSTPGRSPLHF
v_gene: TRBV19; j_gene: TRBJ1-5; abundance: -; d_gene: -; CDR3nt: TGTGCCAGTAGTAATCCCGACAGGTATAGCAATCAGCCCCAGCATTTT; CDR3aa: CASSNPDRYSNQPQHF
v_gene: TRBV5-1; j_gene: TRBJ2-3; abundance: -; d_gene: TRBD2; CDR3nt: TGCGCCAGCAGCTTGGGTATGGGACTAGCGGGAGGAGGAGATACGCAGTATTTT; CDR3aa: CASSLGMGLAGGGDTQYF
v_gene: TRBV28; j_gene: TRBJ1-5; abundance: -; d_gene: -; CDR3nt: TGTGCCAGCAGTTTTGTGGCTAAGGGGTTTTGGAGCAATCAGCCCCAGCATTTT; CDR3aa: CASSFVAKGFWSNQPQHF
v_gene: TRBV19; j_gene: TRBJ2-7; abundance: -; d_gene: TRBD2; CDR3nt: TGTGCCAGTAGTATCAGGACTAGCGGGACTCCCTACGAGCAGTACTTC; CDR3aa: CASSIRTSGTPYEQYF
v_gene: TRBV9; j_gene: TRBJ2-7; abundance: -; d_gene: -; CDR3nt: TGTGCCAGCAGCGTAGCGGCAGGGGTCTACGAGCAGTACTTC; CDR3aa: CASSVAAGVYEQYF
v_gene: TRBV10-2; j_gene: TRBJ2-1; abundance: -; d_gene: TRBD2; CDR3nt: TGCGCCAGCAGTGAGTCGATAGCGGGGTCCAACCCCCTATACAATGAGCAGTTCTTC; CDR3aa: CASSESIAGSNPLYNEQFF
v_gene: TRBV27; j_gene: TRBJ1-1; abundance: -; d_gene: TRBD1; CDR3nt: TGTGCCAGCAGTTTCCTACAGGGGGCCGCTTTCTTT; CDR3aa: CASSFLQGAAFF
v_gene: TRBV27; j_gene: TRBJ1-2; abundance: -; d_gene: -; CDR3nt: TGTGCCAGCAGCCGGAGCCCAACGCGATATGGCTACACCTTC; CDR3aa: CASSRSPTRYGYTF
v_gene: TRBV27; j_gene: TRBJ2-3; abundance: -; d_gene: -; CDR3nt: TGTGCCAGCAGTTTAATCGGAAGGGGAGGAACAGATACGCAGTATTTT; CDR3aa: CASSLIGRGGTDTQYF
v_gene: TRBV6-5; j_gene: TRBJ2-2; abundance: -; d_gene: TRBD1; CDR3nt: TGTGCCAGCAGTAGAGACAGGGGGACGACCGGGGAGCTGTTTTTT; CDR3aa: CASSRDRGTTGELFF
v_gene: TRBV28; j_gene: TRBJ2-7; abundance: -; d_gene: -; CDR3nt: TGTGCCAGCAGATCCTTACCCGGGGAGCAGTACTTC; CDR3aa: CASRSLPGEQYF
v_gene: TRBV19; j_gene: TRBJ2-7; abundance: -; d_gene: TRBD2; CDR3nt: TGTGCCAGTAGTATGTATCTGGGGGGGGAGCAGTACTTC; CDR3aa: CASSMYLGGEQYF
v_gene: TRBV20-1; j_gene: TRBJ1-2; abundance: -; d_gene: -; CDR3nt: TGCAGTGCTAGTTCCGGACAGCTTGGCTACACCTTC; CDR3aa: CSASSGQLGYTF
v_gene: TRBV5-4; j_gene: TRBJ2-2; abundance: -; d_gene: TRBD2; CDR3nt: TGTGCCAGCAGCTTGGGGGGACTAGCGGGAAACACCGGGGAGCTGTTTTTT; CDR3aa: CASSLGGLAGNTGELFF
v_gene: TRBV19; j_gene: TRBJ2-7; abundance: once; d_gene: -; CDR3nt: TGTGCCAGTAGTCTATCAAAATTAGTTGGCTACGAGCAGTACTTC; CDR3aa: CASSLSKLVGYEQYF
v_gene: TRBV10-3; j_gene: TRBJ1-1; abundance: -; d_gene: TRBD1; CDR3nt: TGTGCCACGACCGGGACAGCGAACACTGAAGCTTTCTTT; CDR3aa: CATTGTANTEAFF
v_gene: TRBV3-1/TRBV3-2; j_gene: TRBJ2-6; abundance: -; d_gene: -; CDR3nt: TGTGCCAGCAGCATCCACAGCTCTGGGGCCAACGTCCTGACTTTC; CDR3aa: CASSIHSSGANVLTF
v_gene: TRBV28; j_gene: TRBJ2-7; abundance: -; d_gene: TRBD2; CDR3nt: TGTGCCAGCAGCTCGGCACTAGCGGGAGGCGCCTACGAGCAGTACTTC; CDR3aa: CASSSALAGGAYEQYF
v_gene: TRBV27; j_gene: TRBJ2-7; abundance: -; d_gene: -; CDR3nt: TGTGCCAGCGTCCGGGGCTACGAGCAGTACTTC; CDR3aa: CASVRGYEQYF
v_gene: TRBV19; j_gene: TRBJ2-1; abundance: -; d_gene: TRBD2; CDR3nt: TGTGCCAGTAGGGGACTAGCGGGAATAAATGAGCAGTTCTTC; CDR3aa: CASRGLAGINEQFF
v_gene: TRBV9; j_gene: TRBJ2-6; abundance: -; d_gene: -; CDR3nt: TGTGCCAGCAGCGTAGGAATGACGTCGGAATCCGGGATGGCTGGGGCCAACGTCCTGACTTTC; CDR3aa: CASSVGMTSESGMAGANVLTF